The 9 T cell receptor beta chains given below trace back to one sample, sequenced in a study of beta chain features in type 1 diabetes. Study-wide findings and caveats: Type 1 diabetes patients had TCRB CDR3s that were shorter (moderately but significantly so) in all four CD4+ subsets.

These receptors lack a known antigen. The authors reverse transcribed all of the isolated RNA, so sequencing captured expressed TCRB transcripts. Only in-frame clones appear in the TCRdb table, and some are missing; sequencing was by immunoSEQ multiplex PCR. The sample carries 600,000 to 700,000 clones, around an eighth recorded once. The sample was naive CD4+ T cells from blood. Receptors originate from a man younger than 40 with type 1 diabetes.

V usage is TRBV19 and J usage is TRBJ1-5, with D perhaps TRBD1 (5 bases). This CDR3 spans 15 amino acids. Trimming removed 5 bases from V and 4 bases from J, with 15 bases in between. Germline V gene lookup returns CDR1 LNHDA and CDR2 SQIVND (reference sequence). The CDR3 sequence: CASSGGTRGNQPQHF. The DNA for the CDR3 is TGTGCCAGTAGTGGAGGGACGAGAGGTAATCAGCCCCAGCATTTT. The full variable domain, completed using reference TRBV19 and TRBJ1-5, is DGGITQSPKYLFRKEGQNVTLSCEQNLNHDAMYWYRQDPGQGLRLIYYSQIVNDFQKGDIAEGYSVSREKKESFPLTVTSAQKNPTAFYLCASSGGTRGNQPQHFGDGTRLSIL.

The rearrangement links TRBV5-5 to TRBJ2-7, with D possibly matching TRBD1 (6 bases). Germline V gene sequence: CDR1 SGHKS, CDR2 YYEKEE (reference sequence). The CDR3 extends over 13 amino acids. Trimming took 1 base from V and 4 from J, leaving 9 bases between them. This CDR3 reads CASSLLRGYEQYF. The CDR3 nucleotides read TGTGCCAGCAGCTTGCTCAGGGGTTACGAGCAGTACTTC.

This clone showed up just a few times. V and J are TRBV6-4 and TRBJ2-3; 7 nucleotides agree with TRBD1. There are 16 residues in the CDR3. J was trimmed by 3 bases and V by 6 bases; bases with no gene match: 12. Germline lookup yields CDR1 MRHNA and CDR2 SNTAGT. The CDR3 protein is CASSTQGGIMTDTQYF. CDR3 in DNA: TGTGCCAGCAGCACCCAAGGGGGCATAATGACAGATACGCAGTATTTT.

The chain is built from TRBV2 and TRBJ1-6, with 8 nucleotides matching TRBD1. Germline V gene data show CDR1 as SNHLY and CDR2 as FYNNEI. This CDR3 contains 14 residues. J gave up 10 bases and V 5 bases, and 7 bases lay outside the gene matches. The chain's CDR3 is CASSLDRGPSPLHF. The CDR3 region has the DNA TGTGCCAGCAGTCTAGACAGGGGACCATCACCCCTCCACTTT.

This clone was counted only a few times. J is TRBJ2-7 and V is TRBV19; 7 nucleotides match TRBD1. CDR3 length: 17 residues. The V segment lost 3 bases and the J segment 5 bases; nucleotides outside the gene matches: 16. The V gene's germline CDR1 is LNHDA and CDR2 SQIVND (reference sequence). CDR3 in DNA: TGTGCCAGTAGTATTCGGCACGGGACAGCAACCGGCGACGAGCAGTACTTC. It specifies CASSIRHGTATGDEQYF.

The chain links TRBV2 to TRBJ2-5; D may be TRBD2 (6 bases). Trimming removed 0 bases at V and 5 bases at J, with 16 bases between. Germline V gene data show CDR1 as SNHLY and CDR2 as FYNNEI. CDR3 size: 16 residues. The CDR3 is CASSEAGGREVETQYF. The CDR3 DNA follows: TGTGCCAGCAGTGAAGCTGGAGGCAGGGAGGTGGAGACCCAGTACTTC.

This clone occurred a few times. The gene calls are TRBV30 and TRBJ1-2, with D uncertain. From germline, CDR1 is GTSNPN and CDR2 SVGIG (reference sequence). V shed 4 bases and J shed 3 bases, with 6 bases lying between them. This CDR3 comprises 11 residues. CDR3 loop: CAWNWDYGYTF. Here the CDR3 DNA reads TGTGCCTGGAACTGGGACTATGGCTACACCTTC.

The DNA for the CDR3 is TGTGCCAGCAGTTACGACGGTACCTCGAACACCGGGGAGCTGTTTTTT. It is translated as CASSYDGTSNTGELFF. The rearrangement joins TRBV6-5 to TRBJ2-2; D call uncertain. With 2 bases removed from V and 0 bases from J, the gap between germline ends came to 10 bases. The CDR3 contains 16 residues. CDR1 and CDR2 from the germline V gene are MNHEY and SVGAGI.

The DNA for the CDR3 is TGTGCCAGCAGCTTGGGACTGGATAGTTCCCACACAGATACGCAGTATTTT. It codes for CASSLGLDSSHTDTQYF. This sequence joins TRBV13 and TRBJ2-3, with D maybe TRBD2 (6 bases). The CDR3 has 17 residues. Germline CDR1 reads PRHDT; CDR2 reads FYEKMQ (reference sequence). The V gene lost 3 bases and the J gene lost 2 bases, with 18 bases spanning the gap.